Listed below are T cell receptor beta chains from one sample, sequenced in a study of CD8+ T cells in alopecia areata. Sequencing used immunoSEQ multiplex PCR; TCRdb keeps in-frame clones, though not all of them. The data show about 140,000 clones, 51% seen once. Here the sequenced sample was CD4+ T cells sorted from blood, taken at week 0. These receptors were obtained from a human donor with alopecia areata. Both conserved end residues are part of each CDR3. The order of the fields is V gene, D gene, clone size, J gene, CDR3 protein. D genes are given only for firm matches. Part of the rows lack a size; the others show once, few, many or a class for expanded clones.

TRBV5-1	TRBD2	-	TRBJ2-7	CASRTLDGRPHEQYF
TRBV29-1	-	-	TRBJ2-3	CSVCQGREGLDTQYF
TRBV30	-	once	TRBJ1-4	CAWSDLLGGRGETNEKLFF
TRBV5-1	TRBD1	-	TRBJ1-2	CASSSGTGGSGYTF
TRBV6-5	TRBD1	-	TRBJ2-4	CASRDRGAKNIQYF
TRBV7-3	TRBD2	few	TRBJ2-7	CASSLVTSGRNEQYF
TRBV25-1	TRBD1	-	TRBJ2-6	CASSGGTGSSGANVLTF
TRBV7-2	TRBD1	few	TRBJ2-2	CASSYLGQGTNTGELFF
TRBV25-1	-	-	TRBJ2-5	CASSEKWSQYF
TRBV4-3	TRBD1	-	TRBJ2-7	CASSPRDRGAPYEQYF
TRBV18	-	-	TRBJ2-5	CASSPLRPQETQYF
TRBV29-1	TRBD1	-	TRBJ2-7	CSALPQGASYEQYF
TRBV29-1	-	few	TRBJ1-1	CSVAWGVNTEAFF
TRBV20-1	-	-	TRBJ2-3	CSARDTETQYF
TRBV7-9	TRBD1	few	TRBJ2-7	CASSLDRQGLDEQYF
TRBV5-1	TRBD1	-	TRBJ2-4	CASSRQGNIQYF
TRBV7-9	-	-	TRBJ2-3	CASSFSDRDTQYF
TRBV27	TRBD1	few	TRBJ1-5	CASSPRGQGRAQHF
TRBV7-2	TRBD2	-	TRBJ2-3	CASRRSASGINTQYF
TRBV4-1	-	-	TRBJ1-3	CASSQASAGNTIYF
TRBV25-1	-	-	TRBJ1-2	CASNGGLSGYTF
TRBV28	-	-	TRBJ2-6	CASRDSGANVLTF
TRBV2	TRBD1	-	TRBJ2-2	CASISDRVNAGELFF
TRBV28	TRBD1	-	TRBJ2-7	CASSFGTGVHEQYF